What follows are 3 T cell receptor beta chains derived from one specimen sequenced in a study of shared clonotypes between healthy human individuals. Assay: immunoSEQ multiplex PCR; the TCRdb copy retains only in-frame clones and omits some. The table shows approximately 2.1 million clones, with approximately 93% occurring only once. The sample comprised naive CD4+ T cells from PBMCs. Specified subset: CD45RA+ positively selected. Source of these receptors: a man aged 18 to 35 in good health. Some clones in this sample may be carry-over from other donors' samples.

J is TRBJ1-1 and V is TRBV28; D unclear. From germline, CDR1 is MDHEN and CDR2 SYDVKM. The CDR3 sequence is 11 residues long. The V end was cut by 7 bases, the J end by 4 bases, with 7 bases between. The CDR3, as DNA: TGTGCCAGCAAGGAGGGCACTGAAGCTTTCTTT. It encodes CASKEGTEAFF. Filled out from reference TRBV28 and TRBJ1-1, the complete variable domain reads DVKVTQSSRYLVKRTGEKVFLECVQDMDHENMFWYRQDPGLGLRLIYFSYDVKMKEKGDIPEGYSVSREKKERFSLILESASTNQTSMYLCASKEGTEAFFGQGTRLTVV.

The chain employs TRBV9 and TRBJ2-2, with 11 bases identical to TRBD1. Trimming took 4 bases from V and 5 from J; bases not matched to a gene: 10. CDR1 and CDR2 (germline): SGDLS, YYNGEE. The CDR3 consists of 17 residues. The CDR3: CASSLNPGTGGTGELFF. CDR3 bases: TGTGCCAGCAGCCTCAACCCCGGGACAGGGGGTACCGGGGAGCTGTTTTTT.

This chain uses TRBV28 with TRBJ1-2, with D maybe TRBD1 (6 bases). Germline values: CDR1 MDHEN, CDR2 SYDVKM. The CDR3 consists of 15 residues. V was pared by 5 bases and J by 7 bases, with 20 bases between. CDR3 amino acids: CASSLMGGTRAGYTF. The CDR3 DNA sequence: TGTGCCAGCAGTCTCATGGGAGGGACAAGGGCTGGCTACACCTTC.